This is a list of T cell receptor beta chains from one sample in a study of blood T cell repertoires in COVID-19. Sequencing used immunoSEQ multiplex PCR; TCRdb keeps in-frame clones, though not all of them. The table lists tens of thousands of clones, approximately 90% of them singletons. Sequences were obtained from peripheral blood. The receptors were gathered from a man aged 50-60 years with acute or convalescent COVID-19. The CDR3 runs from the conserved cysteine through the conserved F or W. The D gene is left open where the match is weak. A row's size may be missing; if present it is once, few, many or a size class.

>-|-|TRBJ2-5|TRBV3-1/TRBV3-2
TGTGCCAGCAGCCAAGACAGGCTTCAAGAGACCCAGTACTTC
CASSQDRLQETQYF
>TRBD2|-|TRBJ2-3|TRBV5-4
TGTGCCAGCAGCCCCCCTGGGACTAGCGGAACAGATACGCAGTATTTT
CASSPPGTSGTDTQYF
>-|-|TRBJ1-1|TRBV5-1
TGCGCCAGCAGCTTGGAGGGGGTGAACACTGAAGCTTTCTTT
CASSLEGVNTEAFF
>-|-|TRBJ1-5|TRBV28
TGTGCCAGCAAACGGGGTCAGCCCCAGCATTTT
CASKRGQPQHF
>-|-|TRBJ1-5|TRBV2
TGTGCCAGCCGCCTGGGCGGGGATAATCAGCCCCAGCATTTT
CASRLGGDNQPQHF
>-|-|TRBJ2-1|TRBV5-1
TGCGCCAGCAGCTTGATCCCCAGCGGGAATGAGCAGTTCTTC
CASSLIPSGNEQFF
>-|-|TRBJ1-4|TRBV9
TGTGCCAGCAGTCAACCGGGAGTGGGTGAAAAACTGTTTTTT
CASSQPGVGEKLFF
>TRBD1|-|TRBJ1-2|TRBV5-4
TGTGCCAGCAGCTACGACAGGGGGGACGGCTACACCTTC
CASSYDRGDGYTF
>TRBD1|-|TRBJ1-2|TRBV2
TGTGCCAGCAGAAACCGGGACAGTGTAAAAGGCTACACCTTC
CASRNRDSVKGYTF
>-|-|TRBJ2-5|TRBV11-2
TGTGCCAGCAGCTTAAGGGGGACAACATCTGTTCAAGAGACCCAGTACTTC
CASSLRGTTSVQETQYF
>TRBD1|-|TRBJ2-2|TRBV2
TGTGCCAGCAGTGTGACAGGGTTTGGGGCCGGGGAGCTGTTTTTT
CASSVTGFGAGELFF
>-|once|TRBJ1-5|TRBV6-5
TGTGCCAGCATGCAGGGCGTTCAGCCCCAGCATTTT
CASMQGVQPQHF
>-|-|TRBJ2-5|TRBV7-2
TGTGCCAGCAGCCCTACCCCCCAAGAGACCCAGTACTTC
CASSPTPQETQYF
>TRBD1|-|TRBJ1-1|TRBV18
TGTGCCAGCTCACCAATCACGCCCCGGACAGGGAGGAACACTGAAGCTTTCTTT
CASSPITPRTGRNTEAFF
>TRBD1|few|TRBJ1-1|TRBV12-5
TGTGCTAGTGGCGAGCAGGGGGCGCGTTCACGGGCTTTCTTT
CASGEQGARSRAFF
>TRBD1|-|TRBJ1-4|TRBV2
TGTGCCCGTCGGGAGGGGGCGGATGAAAAACTGTTTTTT
CARREGADEKLFF
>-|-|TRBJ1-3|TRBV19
TGTGCCAGTAGAGTGGCGGCGGGAAACACCATATATTTT
CASRVAAGNTIYF
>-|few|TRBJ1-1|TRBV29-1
TGCAGCGTTGGAATTGGGGGCTCGACTGAAGCTTTCTTT
CSVGIGGSTEAFF
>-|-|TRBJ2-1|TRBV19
TGTGCCAGTAGTATAGGTTCAGGGCGACGGAGTGAGCAGTTCTTC
CASSIGSGRRSEQFF
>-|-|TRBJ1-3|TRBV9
TGTGCCAGCAGCGTCGGCCAGGCAGGAAACACCATATATTTT
CASSVGQAGNTIYF
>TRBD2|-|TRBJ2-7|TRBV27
TGTGCCAGCAGTCCCGGACTAGCGCCCTACGAGCAGTACTTC
CASSPGLAPYEQYF
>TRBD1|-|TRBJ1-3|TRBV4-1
TGCGCCAGCAGCCAACCGGGACAGGGAGGAAACACCATATATTTT
CASSQPGQGGNTIYF
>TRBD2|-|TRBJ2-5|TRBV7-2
TGTGCCAGCAGCTTATCCCCCGGGGGGGAGACCCAGTACTTC
CASSLSPGGETQYF
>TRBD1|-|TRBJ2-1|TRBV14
TGTGCCAGCAGACCTACAGGGGCCTACAATGAGCAGTTCTTC
CASRPTGAYNEQFF
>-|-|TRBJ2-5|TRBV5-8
TGTGCCAGCAGCTTGGGCAGGGATTGGGGAGAGACCCAGTACTTC
CASSLGRDWGETQYF
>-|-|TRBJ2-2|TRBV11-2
TGTGCCAGCAGCTTGGCATCCAGGGGTCACGGGGAGCTGTTTTTT
CASSLASRGHGELFF
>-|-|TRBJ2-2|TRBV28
TGTGCCACCTTAGGACGGGGCACCGGGGAGCTGTTTTTT
CATLGRGTGELFF
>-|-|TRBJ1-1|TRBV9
TGTGCCAGCAGCATGACAGAAAACACTGAAGCTTTCTTT
CASSMTENTEAFF
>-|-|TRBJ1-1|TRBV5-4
TGTGCCATCGGTGATATGAACACTGAAGCTTTCTTT
CAIGDMNTEAFF
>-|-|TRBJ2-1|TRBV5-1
TGCGCCAGCAGCTTGGCCTTCAGGGTATCGAATGAGCAGTTCTTC
CASSLAFRVSNEQFF
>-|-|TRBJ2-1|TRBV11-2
TGTGCCAGCAGCTTAATTCCGACAGGCAACAATGAGCAGTTCTTC
CASSLIPTGNNEQFF
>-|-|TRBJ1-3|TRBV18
TGTGCCAGCTCACCTCCCCATTTAGGGGCTGGAAACACCATATATTTT
CASSPPHLGAGNTIYF
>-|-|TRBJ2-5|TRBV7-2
TGTGCCAGCAGCCGCCTGGCCGAGACCCAGTACTTC
CASSRLAETQYF
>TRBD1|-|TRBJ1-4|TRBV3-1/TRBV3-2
TGTGCCAGCAGCCAAGATTTTCGGGGGGACAGGATTCTGTTTTTT
CASSQDFRGDRILFF
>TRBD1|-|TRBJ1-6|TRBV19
TGTGCCAGTAGTACTACAGGGGGGACTAATTCACCCCTCCACTTT
CASSTTGGTNSPLHF
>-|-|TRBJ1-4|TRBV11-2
TGTGCCAGCAAGCGGGGCCGGCCTGCAACTAATGAAAAACTGTTTTTT
CASKRGRPATNEKLFF
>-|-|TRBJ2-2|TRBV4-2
TGTGCCAGCAGCCAAGAAGAGGGTGGCCCCGGGGAGCTGTTTTTT
CASSQEEGGPGELFF
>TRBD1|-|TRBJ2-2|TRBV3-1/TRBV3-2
TGTGCCAGCAGCCAGTGGGGACAGGGGGCGAGGACCGGGGAGCTGTTTTTT
CASSQWGQGARTGELFF
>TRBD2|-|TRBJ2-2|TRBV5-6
TGTGCCAGCAGTCAACTAGCGGGGGGCACCGGGGAGCTGTTTTTT
CASSQLAGGTGELFF
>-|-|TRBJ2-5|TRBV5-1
TGCGCCAGCAGCCTGGGGGCGGGGCTAGAGACCCAGTACTTC
CASSLGAGLETQYF
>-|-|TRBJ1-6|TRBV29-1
TGCAGCGTTTCAAGAGGGGGTAATTCACCCCTCCACTTT
CSVSRGGNSPLHF
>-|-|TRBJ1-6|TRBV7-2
TGTGCCAGCAGCCCGACCAGGGTGGATAATTCACCCCTCCACTTT
CASSPTRVDNSPLHF
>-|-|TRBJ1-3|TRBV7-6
TGTGCCAGCAGCTTAGCGGTGAGCTCTGGAAACACCATATATTTT
CASSLAVSSGNTIYF
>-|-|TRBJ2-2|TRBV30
TGTGCCTGGAGTCTCAACTTGGGGGCTGGGGAGCTGTTTTTT
CAWSLNLGAGELFF
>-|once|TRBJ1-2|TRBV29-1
TGCAGCGTTGAACTCCAGCAGGGGTTGGGTGGCTACACCTTC
CSVELQQGLGGYTF
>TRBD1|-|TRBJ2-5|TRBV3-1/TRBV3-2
TGTGCCAGCAGCTTTCCCGGGACAGAAGAGACCCAGTACTTC
CASSFPGTEETQYF
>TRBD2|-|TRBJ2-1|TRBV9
TGTGCCAGCAGCCTCGGGACTAGTGCCTACAATGAGCAGTTCTTC
CASSLGTSAYNEQFF
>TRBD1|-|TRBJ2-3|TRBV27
TGTGCCAGCAGTTCCCCGGGACAGGGATCAGATACGCAGTATTTT
CASSSPGQGSDTQYF
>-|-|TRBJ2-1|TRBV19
TGTGCCAGTAGTATAACAGGTCGGGGGAGCTCCTACAATGAGCAGTTCTTC
CASSITGRGSSYNEQFF
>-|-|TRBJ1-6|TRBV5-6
TGTGCCAGCGCGACCGGAGGGAATTCACCCCTCCACTTT
CASATGGNSPLHF
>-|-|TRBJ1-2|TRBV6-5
TGTGCCAGTTCTCTCGGGGGGCGAGACTATGGCTACACCTTC
CASSLGGRDYGYTF
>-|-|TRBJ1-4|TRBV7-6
TGTGCCAGCAGCTCCCCCAGACAACCAACTAATGAAAAACTGTTTTTT
CASSSPRQPTNEKLFF
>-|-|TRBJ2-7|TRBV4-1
TGCGCCAGCAGCCAAGCGAGGAACGGTGAGCAGTACTTC
CASSQARNGEQYF